The sequence of this T cell receptor (beta chain) was determined in a study of T cells in Graves' hyperthyroidism and ophthalmopathy. In the study overall: Peripheral blood was obtained at initial diagnosis, preceding any treatment.

Amplified TCR beta CDR3 regions derived from RNA transcripts. TCR CDR3 underwent first-round RT-PCR with the HTBI primer set. TCRdb redid the calling of the multiplex PCR reads with MiXCR, one entry per CDR3 protein. Of around 800,000 distinct CDR3 sequences listed, over 35% are singletons. PBMCs were sourced from over 8.5 ml fresh peripheral blood. Germline V gene sequence: CDR1 SQVTM, CDR2 ANQGSEA. There are 13 residues in the CDR3. The J segment lost 1 base and the V segment lost 7 bases, leaving 5 bases of the junction unmatched. This clonotype has at least ten counts. What it recognizes is unknown. General study results and limits: Onset of ophthalmopathy came a median around 6.2 months after the model predicted it.

The sequenced sample consisted of blood. This chain uses TRBV29-1 with TRBJ1-1; 8 bases agree with TRBD1. The receptor comes from a man younger than 30 with Graves' hyperthyroidism. CDR3 coding DNA: TGCAGCGGTAGTCAGGGGGCGAACACTGAAGCTTTCTTT. This gives the protein CSGSQGANTEAFF. Together with reference TRBV29-1 and TRBJ1-1, the CDR3 gives the full variable domain: SAVISQKPSRDICQRGTSLTIQCQVDSQVTMMFWYRQQPGQSLTLIATANQGSEATYESGFVIDKFPISRPNLTFSTLTVSNMSPEDSSIYLCSGSQGANTEAFFGQGTRLTVV.